This T cell receptor (beta chain) was retrieved from a study of control samples from healthy donors and cancer patients. The CDR3 length is 13 residues. CDR1 MDHEN and CDR2 SYDVKM come from the germline V gene. Trimming took 7 bases from V and 4 from J; bases not matched to a gene: 4. The table lists this clone with a count of one. Profiled with immunoSEQ multiplex PCR; TCRdb holds only in-frame clones, not every one. The sample has 40,000 to 60,000 clones, 87% seen once; the top ten hold around an eighth. Sequenced: PBMCs. The chain employs TRBV28 and TRBJ1-2; 9 bases are a match to TRBD1. The source is a man aged 55-75 years with head and neck cancer. The CDR3 protein is CASKQGAGYGYTF. CDR3 DNA sequence: TGTGCCAGCAAACAGGGGGCCGGCTATGGCTACACCTTC.